This entry lists 14 T cell receptor beta chains sequenced from one sample in a study of Tregs in tolerant kidney transplant recipients. Repertoires were generated with immunoSEQ multiplex PCR, while TCRdb's copy carries only in-frame clones and drops some. This sample yields about 240,000 clones, of which approximately 83% are seen a single time; about 0.58% belongs to the top ten. Sequencing was performed on CD4+ T cells from blood. Receptors originate from a human donor in good health.

V usage is TRBV30 and J usage is TRBJ2-3, with D hard to call. CDR1 is GTSNPN and CDR2 is SVGIG in the germline V gene (reference sequence). There are 13 residues in the CDR3. Trimming took 7 bases from V and 0 from J, leaving 11 bases between them. CDR3 sequence reads: CASHSPSTDTQYF. The CDR3 DNA follows: TGTGCCTCACACTCTCCTAGCACAGATACGCAGTATTTT. Using reference TRBV30 and TRBJ2-3 for the parts outside the CDR3, the full variable domain is SQTIHQWPATLVQPVGSPLSLECTVEGTSNPNLYWYRQAAGRGLQLLFYSVGIGQISSEVPQNLSASRPQDRQFILSSKKLLLSDSGFYLCASHSPSTDTQYFGPGTRLTVL.

J is TRBJ1-4 and V is TRBV4-1, with 10 bases lining up with TRBD1. V was pared by 1 base and J by 5 bases, with 7 bases of the junction left unmatched. Germline values: CDR1 MGHRA, CDR2 YSYEKL. This CDR3 spans 17 amino acids. The CDR3: CASSQGRAGQGNEKLFF. The CDR3 bases are TGCGCCAGCAGCCAAGGAAGGGCGGGACAGGGGAATGAAAAACTGTTTTTT.

This sequence joins TRBV5-1 and TRBJ2-3; TRBD2 matches 11 bases. The CDR3 loop spans 16 amino acids. The germline CDR1 and CDR2 sequences are SGHRS and YFSETQ. The V and J ends lost 4 bases and 3 bases, in that order; junction bases with no gene match: 7. CDR3 nucleotide sequence: TGCGCCAGCAGCCCGGTAGCGGGAGGGCCGACAGATACGCAGTATTTT. This sequence encodes CASSPVAGGPTDTQYF.

Concerning this clone: The junction and the germline gene differ at one end; a read error may be behind it. The chain links TRBV19 to TRBJ1-1; unclear D gene. This CDR3 has 8 amino acids. The germline CDR1 and CDR2 sequences are LNHDA and SQIVND (reference sequence). Here the CDR3 DNA reads TGTGCCAGTCCCCCGGCCCTCTTT. It yields the protein CASPPALF. The whole variable domain, remainder taken from reference TRBV19 and TRBJ1-1, is DGGITQSPKYLFRKEGQNVTLSCEQNLNHDAMYWYRQDPGQGLRLIYYSQIVNDFQKGDIAEGYSVSREKKESFPLTVTSAQKNPTAFYLCASPPALFGQGTRLTVV.

The chain carries TRBV19 and TRBJ2-1; no definite D call. Germline V gives CDR1 LNHDA, CDR2 SQIVND (reference sequence). V gave up 7 bases and J gave up 4 bases, with 5 bases separating them. The CDR3 sequence is 11 residues long. The CDR3 DNA follows: TGTGCCAGTAACAGATACAATGAGCAGTTCTTC. Protein product: CASNRYNEQFF. Using reference TRBV19 and TRBJ2-1 for the parts outside the CDR3, the full variable domain is DGGITQSPKYLFRKEGQNVTLSCEQNLNHDAMYWYRQDPGQGLRLIYYSQIVNDFQKGDIAEGYSVSREKKESFPLTVTSAQKNPTAFYLCASNRYNEQFFGPGTRLTVL.

The chain carries TRBV11-2 and TRBJ2-3, with a weak D call TRBD2 (6 bases). The CDR3 is made up of 18 amino acids. The germline CDR1 and CDR2 sequences are SGHAT and FQNNGV. Trimming removed 1 base from V and 0 bases from J, with 17 bases in between. The CDR3 is CASSLGVLGEASTDTQYF. As DNA, the CDR3 is TGTGCCAGCAGCTTAGGGGTGTTAGGGGAGGCTAGCACAGATACGCAGTATTTT.

This CDR3 reads CSVVLYGYEQYF. In DNA form, the CDR3 reads TGCAGCGTTGTCTTGTACGGCTACGAGCAGTACTTC. The rearrangement joins TRBV29-1 to TRBJ2-7; D is unresolved. CDR3 length equals 12 residues. The ends were cut back, 4 bases at V and 3 bases at J, with 10 bases in the middle. Germline values: CDR1 SQVTM, CDR2 ANQGSEA.

V is TRBV19 and J is TRBJ1-6; D uncertain. This CDR3 contains 13 residues. Germline CDR1 LNHDA, CDR2 SQIVND (reference sequence). V lost 1 base and J 8 bases, leaving 6 bases between the germline ends. Here the CDR3 reads CASSIVEDSPLHF. In DNA form, the CDR3 reads TGTGCCAGTAGTATAGTAGAGGATTCACCCCTCCACTTT.

The chain joins TRBV27 to TRBJ2-5; D is possibly TRBD2 (6 bases). The J call may be mistaken, given a closer DNA end match to TRBJ2-7. This CDR3 is 14 amino acids long. CDR1 is MNHEY, CDR2 SMNVEV, per germline (reference sequence). Here the CDR3 reads CASRRTSFLSEQYF. As DNA, the CDR3 is TGTGCCAGCAGAAGAACTAGCTTCCTTTCCGAGCAGTACTTC.

The chain has TRBV5-1 and TRBJ1-1; TRBD1 matches 9 bases. The CDR3 has 15 amino acids. V dropped 0 bases and J dropped 11; count of bases not matched to a gene: 11. Germline V gene data show CDR1 as SGHRS and CDR2 as YFSETQ. In nucleotides, the CDR3 is TGCGCCAGCAGCTTGGACTCCACAGGGGGCGTTTTTGCTTTCTTT. Its protein product is CASSLDSTGGVFAFF.

The sample holds a few counts of this clone. V gene TRBV5-6 combines with J gene TRBJ1-2; D is possibly TRBD1 (6 bases). This CDR3 region has 18 residues. V gave up 4 bases and J gave up 4 bases, with 26 bases separating them. Germline assignment: CDR1 SGHDT and CDR2 YYEEEE. The CDR3 here is CASSPSGHRGLNSYGYTF. CDR3 coding DNA: TGTGCCAGCAGCCCTTCGGGACACAGAGGCTTGAATAGCTATGGCTACACCTTC.

The V gene is TRBV12-5, the J gene TRBJ2-3, with a possible D match to TRBD2 (5 bases). Germline V gene lookup returns CDR1 LGHNT and CDR2 FRNRAP. This CDR3 spans 12 amino acids. V was pared by 2 bases and J by 5 bases, with 5 bases between. The CDR3 reads CASGLRGDTQYF. Written as DNA, the CDR3 is TGTGCTAGTGGTTTGCGGGGAGATACGCAGTATTTT.

The chain carries TRBV7-9 and TRBJ2-7; no clear D gene. V gave up 1 base and J gave up 2 bases, with 12 bases separating them. This CDR3 has 15 residues. Germline assignment: CDR1 SEHNR and CDR2 FQNEAQ (reference sequence). CDR3 region: CASSLGGSETYEQYF. In DNA form, the CDR3 reads TGTGCCAGCAGCTTAGGGGGTTCGGAAACCTACGAGCAGTACTTC.

The rearrangement links TRBV5-4 to TRBJ2-7; 8 bases are a match to TRBD1. The CDR3 has 14 amino acids. Germline CDR1 is SGHNT and CDR2 is YYREEE (reference sequence). J lost 5 bases, V lost 4 bases, and 8 bases had no gene match. In nucleotides, the CDR3 is TGTGCCAGCAGCACGCGACAGGGGCTGGACGAGCAGTACTTC. Translated, it gives CASSTRQGLDEQYF.